This T cell receptor (beta chain) was sequenced in a study of PD-1 blockade in classical Hodgkin lymphoma. The overall study: Treatment was intravenous nivolumab, 3 mg/kg every 2 weeks, until progression.

Clones were read by immunoSEQ multiplex PCR, and TCRdb kept only the in-frame ones, dropping some. The sample contains about 61,000 clones, 75% to 90% of which appear only once. After autologous stem cell transplantation all patients relapsed, and prior brentuximab vedotin exposure differed between cohorts. Findings of the study overall: Newly diagnosed and completely responding patients shared comparable baseline diversity. The CD4+ diversity rise by C4D1 was clearest in complete responders. Reports described newly diagnosed patients as having lower baseline TCR diversity than healthy donors.

The CDR3 loop spans 15 amino acids. With 8 bases clipped from V and 3 bases from J, the junction kept 11 bases outside the gene matches. Germline V CDR1 and CDR2: SGHTA, FQGNSA. A remark on this clone: Its antigen is not identified.

Sample: peripheral blood mononuclear cells (PBMCs), taken at baseline. The chain is built from TRBV7-2 and TRBJ2-3, with 7 bases identical to TRBD2. This receptor was identified in a human donor with classical Hodgkin lymphoma. The CDR3 region has the DNA TGTGCCAGCGTCAAGGGTAGCGGGTCTACAGATACGCAGTATTTT. Protein: CASVKGSGSTDTQYF.